The TCR beta chain described here comes from a study of blood T cell repertoires in COVID-19. Study at large: From T cells, B-cell-depleted T cells, or PBMCs came the material, which was cDNA or gDNA.

V gave up 7 bases and J gave up 0 bases, with 13 bases separating them. CDR1 and CDR2 (germline): MRHNA, SNTAGT. The CDR3 length is 16 residues. In the source study's methods: Reference gene primer amplification gave estimated nucleated cell counts. Using immunoSEQ multiplex PCR, the repertoire was profiled, and TCRdb retains in-frame clones only, with some absent. V and J calls and clone size are copied from that table; D and trimming were computed from the DNA. The sample lists a few hundred thousand clones; about 89% were seen once. The sample was peripheral blood. The source of this sequence is a man aged 40-49 years who had recovered from COVID-19. The rearrangement joins TRBV6-4 to TRBJ2-6; possibly TRBD1 for D (5 bases). The DNA of the CDR3 is TGTGCCAGCATCGTCCAGGGAACCTCTGGGGCCAACGTCCTGACTTTC. It specifies CASIVQGTSGANVLTF.